A selection of T cell receptor beta chains follows, all from one sample in a study of cytomegalovirus exposure and HLA in healthy donors. TCRdb's copy holds only in-frame clones and misses some; the assay was immunoSEQ multiplex PCR. The sample contains 55,000 to 85,000 clones, more than 75% of which appear only once. The material sequenced was PBMCs. The receptors derive from a man aged 18 to 29 in good health and CMV-seropositive. Each CDR3 is given with its conserved first and last residue. The D gene is left open where the match is weak. The size field is filled for only some rows; it gives once, few, many or a size class.

J gene | clone size | D gene | V gene | CDR3 DNA | CDR3 protein
TRBJ1-4 | few | . | TRBV2 | TGTGCCAGCAGTGAAGGCTCAGGAGGGCGGAATGAAAAACTGTTTTTT | CASSEGSGGRNEKLFF
TRBJ2-7 | once | . | TRBV30 | TGTGCCTGGAGTCAATCCTACGAGCAGTACTTC | CAWSQSYEQYF
TRBJ2-1 | few | TRBD2 | TRBV6-6 | TGTGCCAGCAGTTACCCAGGACTAGCGCGAGGTGAGCAGTTCTTC | CASSYPGLARGEQFF
TRBJ1-1 | . | . | TRBV11-3 | TGTGCCAGCAGCTTAGTACAGGGCACTGAAGCTTTCTTT | CASSLVQGTEAFF
TRBJ1-6 | once | TRBD1 | TRBV5-1 | TGCGCCAGCAGCGCCGGGGACAGGGGGATTACACCCCTCCACTTT | CASSAGDRGITPLHF
TRBJ1-1 | . | . | TRBV6-9 | TGTGCCAGCGACGATCATTCCAGGGAGGCCCCTCTCTTT | CASDDHSREAPLF
TRBJ1-2 | . | . | TRBV29-1 | TGCAGCTCAGGGCAGGACTATGGCTACACCTTC | CSSGQDYGYTF
TRBJ2-1 | . | TRBD2 | TRBV4-2 | TGTGCCAGCAGCCTTAGCGGGACCCCCTACAATGAGCAGTTCTTC | CASSLSGTPYNEQFF
TRBJ1-3 | . | . | TRBV29-1 | TGCAGCGTACAGGGCTTCTCTGGAAACACCATATATTTT | CSVQGFSGNTIYF
TRBJ2-2 | . | . | TRBV5-1 | TGCGCCAGCAGCCTCCGGACAGACACCGGGGAGCTGTTTTTT | CASSLRTDTGELFF
TRBJ1-5 | . | . | TRBV2 | TGTGCCAGCATGGACAGCCAAAGCAATCAGCCCCAGCATTTT | CASMDSQSNQPQHF
TRBJ1-1 | . | . | TRBV30 | TGTGCCTGGAGCGCGACAGTCGTAGATGCTTTCTTT | CAWSATVVDAFF
TRBJ2-1 | . | TRBD1 | TRBV4-1 | TGCGCCAGCAGCCAGTCGGGACAGGTCCACAATGAGCAGTTCTTC | CASSQSGQVHNEQFF
TRBJ1-1 | . | TRBD1 | TRBV29-1 | TGCAGCGCCCCAGGGACAGGGAACACTGAAGCTTTCTTT | CSAPGTGNTEAFF
TRBJ2-4 | . | . | TRBV7-9 | TGTGCCAGCAGCCCACAGGGTAGCAAAAACATTCAGTACTTC | CASSPQGSKNIQYF
TRBJ2-5 | . | . | TRBV5-4 | TGTGCCAGCAGCGGTGGGGAGCAAGAGACCCAGTACTTC | CASSGGEQETQYF
TRBJ1-5 | once | . | TRBV28 | TGTGCCAGCATCCAGGGGAATCAGCCCCAGCATTTT | CASIQGNQPQHF
TRBJ1-2 | . | . | TRBV10-3 | TGTGCCATCAGCCGGACGGAGGTCGAGGGCTACACCTTC | CAISRTEVEGYTF
TRBJ1-3 | . | . | TRBV29-1 | TGCAGCGTTGCCGTGGACAATCGAGGAAACACCATATATTTT | CSVAVDNRGNTIYF
TRBJ2-1 | . | TRBD2 | TRBV7-6 | TGTGCCAGCACCCGGACTAGCGGGGCAAACTACAATGAGCAGTTCTTC | CASTRTSGANYNEQFF
TRBJ2-3 | . | . | TRBV28 | TGTGCCAGCAGTTTAGGAGGTCCACCACAAGATACGCAGTATTTT | CASSLGGPPQDTQYF
TRBJ1-1 | . | . | TRBV19 | TGTGCCAGTAGCCTAGGCCACACCTTCGGAGCTTTCTTT | CASSLGHTFGAFF
TRBJ2-3 | few | . | TRBV5-1 | TGCGCCAGCAGCTTGGTGAATACAGCAGATACGCAGTATTTT | CASSLVNTADTQYF
TRBJ2-1 | . | . | TRBV7-8 | TGTGCCAGCAGCTCACGACAGTCCTCCTACAATGAGCAGTTCTTC | CASSSRQSSYNEQFF
TRBJ2-1 | few | TRBD2 | TRBV7-7 | TGTGCCAGCAGCTTAGTTCCTAGCGGGATCTTC | CASSLVPSGIF
TRBJ1-1 | few | . | TRBV6-1 | TGTGCCAGCAGTGGGAGGAGTGAAGCTTTCTTT | CASSGRSEAFF
TRBJ1-2 | . | . | TRBV6-5 | TGTGCCAGCAGATCCACAGACACTTATAACTATGGCTACACCTTC | CASRSTDTYNYGYTF
TRBJ2-1 | . | TRBD1 | TRBV5-1 | TGCGCCAGCAGCTTTGGAACAGGGGGCTCCTACAATGAGCAGTTCTTC | CASSFGTGGSYNEQFF
TRBJ2-5 | . | . | TRBV11-2 | TGTGCCAGCAGCTCTTCACTACACCGAAACCAAGAGACCCAGTACTTC | CASSSSLHRNQETQYF
TRBJ2-5 | . | TRBD2 | TRBV7-7 | TGTGCTAGCAGCTCCGGACTAGCGGGGTCAGAGACCCAGTACTTC | CASSSGLAGSETQYF
TRBJ2-1 | few | TRBD2 | TRBV6-5 | TGTACGAGCGGGAGCGGTAGTGAGCAGTTCTTC | CTSGSGSEQFF
TRBJ1-1 | . | . | TRBV18 | TGTGCCAGCTCACTCGTCGGGACTGAAGCTTTCTTT | CASSLVGTEAFF
TRBJ1-4 | . | TRBD1 | TRBV28 | TGTGCCAGCAGTCCGACCGGGACAGGGTATGAAAAACTGTTTTTT | CASSPTGTGYEKLFF
TRBJ1-5 | . | TRBD1 | TRBV6-1 | TGTGCCAGCAGCAAGGGACAGGTATATCGGCAGCCCCAGCATTTT | CASSKGQVYRQPQHF
TRBJ1-3 | . | TRBD1 | TRBV7-8 | TGTGCCAGCGGACGACAGGGCCCTGGAAACACCATATATTTT | CASGRQGPGNTIYF
TRBJ2-5 | . | TRBD2 | TRBV6-1 | TGTGCCAGCAGTCTCGGGACTAGCGGGGGGGAGACCCAGTACTTC | CASSLGTSGGETQYF
TRBJ2-3 | few | TRBD2 | TRBV7-8 | TGTGCCAGCAGCTCCCCCGGACTAGCGGGGGGCCCTAGCACAGATACGCAGTATTTT | CASSSPGLAGGPSTDTQYF
TRBJ2-7 | . | . | TRBV11-2 | TGTGCCAGCAGCGCCATCGGAGGGCCCTACGAGCAGTACTTC | CASSAIGGPYEQYF
TRBJ1-4 | . | . | TRBV27 | TGTGCCAGCAGTTTAGCCCGTGACAGTAATGAAAAACTGTTTTTT | CASSLARDSNEKLFF
TRBJ2-6 | few | TRBD1 | TRBV6-6 | TGTGCCAGCAGGCCGACAGGGGCCGGGGCCAACGTCCTGACTTTC | CASRPTGAGANVLTF
TRBJ2-7 | many | TRBD2 | TRBV7-9 | TGTGCCAGCAGCTCCTCAACTAGCGGGAGCACCTACGAGCAGTACTTC | CASSSSTSGSTYEQYF
TRBJ1-5 | once | . | TRBV7-8 | TGTGCCAGCAGCACAGGACAGAGAAATCAGCCCCAGCATTTT | CASSTGQRNQPQHF
TRBJ2-5 | . | TRBD2 | TRBV30 | TGTGCCTCAACGCTAGCGGGCCAAGAGACCCAGTACTTC | CASTLAGQETQYF
TRBJ1-1 | . | . | TRBV30 | TGTGCCTGGACTCCGGTAGGGGTCACTGAAGCTTTCTTT | CAWTPVGVTEAFF
TRBJ2-1 | . | TRBD2 | TRBV30 | TGTGCCTGGACTAGCGGGTATGAGCAGTTCTTC | CAWTSGYEQFF
TRBJ2-1 | . | TRBD2 | TRBV19 | TGTGCCAGCCGGACTAGCGGCATTGATGAGCAGTTCTTC | CASRTSGIDEQFF
TRBJ2-1 | . | TRBD2 | TRBV5-1 | TGCGCCAGCAGCTTTAGCGGGGGGAATTCCAATGAGCAGTTCTTC | CASSFSGGNSNEQFF
TRBJ2-7 | . | TRBD1 | TRBV6-5 | TGTGCCAGCAGCCCCCGACAGGGGGCCTACGAGCAGTACTTC | CASSPRQGAYEQYF
TRBJ1-1 | . | . | TRBV7-8 | TGTGCCAGCAGCTTCGCCGGAATACAGGCGCACACTGAAGCTTTCTTT | CASSFAGIQAHTEAFF
TRBJ1-4 | . | TRBD1 | TRBV2 | TGTGCCAGCAGCCAAACGACAGGGGGAGCAACTAATGAAAAACTGTTTTTT | CASSQTTGGATNEKLFF
TRBJ1-1 | . | . | TRBV25-1 | TGTGCCAGCAGTGAATTAGCACGGTTTGAAGCTTTCTTT | CASSELARFEAFF